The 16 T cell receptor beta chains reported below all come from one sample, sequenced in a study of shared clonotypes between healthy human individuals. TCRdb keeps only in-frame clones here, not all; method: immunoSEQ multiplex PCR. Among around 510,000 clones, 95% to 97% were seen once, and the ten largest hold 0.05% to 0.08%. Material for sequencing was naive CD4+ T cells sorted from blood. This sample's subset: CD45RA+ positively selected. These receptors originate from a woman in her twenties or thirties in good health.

The CDR3 is CASSQGGSTGELFF. In nucleotides, the CDR3 is TGTGCCAGCAGCCAAGGCGGGTCCACCGGGGAGCTGTTTTTT. The chain carries TRBV5-6 and TRBJ2-2; a possible D gene is TRBD2 (5 bases). V shed 4 bases and J shed 4 bases, with 11 bases lying between them. CDR3 length: 14 amino acids. Germline CDR1 SGHDT, CDR2 YYEEEE.

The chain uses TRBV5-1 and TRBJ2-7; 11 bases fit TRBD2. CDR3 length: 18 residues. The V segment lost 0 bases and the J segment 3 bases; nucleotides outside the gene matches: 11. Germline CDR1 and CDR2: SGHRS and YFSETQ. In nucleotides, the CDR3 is TGCGCCAGCAGCTTGGATGCCCTAGGGGGACTAGCGGACTACGAGCAGTACTTC. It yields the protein CASSLDALGGLADYEQYF.

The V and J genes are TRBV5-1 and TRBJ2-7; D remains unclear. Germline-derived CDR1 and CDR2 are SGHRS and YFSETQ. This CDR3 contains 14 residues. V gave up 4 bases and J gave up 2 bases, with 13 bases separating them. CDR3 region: CASSPGPSTYEQYF. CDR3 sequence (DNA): TGCGCCAGCAGCCCCGGGCCTTCCACCTACGAGCAGTACTTC.

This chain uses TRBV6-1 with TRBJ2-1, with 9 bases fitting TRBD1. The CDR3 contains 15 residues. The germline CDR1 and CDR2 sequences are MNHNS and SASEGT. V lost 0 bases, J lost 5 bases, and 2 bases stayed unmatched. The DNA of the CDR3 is TGTGCCAGCAGTGAAGCCGGGACAGGGCACAATGAGCAGTTCTTC. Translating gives CASSEAGTGHNEQFF.

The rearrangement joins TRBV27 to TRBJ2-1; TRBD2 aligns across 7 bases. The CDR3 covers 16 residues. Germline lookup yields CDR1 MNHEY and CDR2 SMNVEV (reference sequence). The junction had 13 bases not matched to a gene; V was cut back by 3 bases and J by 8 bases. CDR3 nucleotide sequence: TGTGCCAGCAGTTTCCTAAGCGGGATAGTCCCCTATGAGCAGTTCTTC. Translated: CASSFLSGIVPYEQFF.

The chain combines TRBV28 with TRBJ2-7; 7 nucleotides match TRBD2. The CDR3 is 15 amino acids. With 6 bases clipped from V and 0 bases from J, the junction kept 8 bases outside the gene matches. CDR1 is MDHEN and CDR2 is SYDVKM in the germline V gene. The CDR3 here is CASRASGRNSYEQYF. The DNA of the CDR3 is TGTGCCAGCAGGGCTAGCGGCAGAAACTCCTACGAGCAGTACTTC.

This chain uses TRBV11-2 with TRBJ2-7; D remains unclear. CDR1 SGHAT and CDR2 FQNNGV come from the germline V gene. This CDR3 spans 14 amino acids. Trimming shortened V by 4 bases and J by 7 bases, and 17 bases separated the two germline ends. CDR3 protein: CASSSRIVGLEQYF. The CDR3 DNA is TGTGCCAGCAGCTCCCGGATCGTAGGCCTAGAGCAGTACTTC.

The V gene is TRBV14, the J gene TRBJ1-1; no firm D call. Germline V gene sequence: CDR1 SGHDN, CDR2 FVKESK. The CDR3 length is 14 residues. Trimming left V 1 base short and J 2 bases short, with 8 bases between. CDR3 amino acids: CASSQVALNTEAFF. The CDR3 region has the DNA TGTGCCAGCAGCCAAGTCGCACTTAACACTGAAGCTTTCTTT.

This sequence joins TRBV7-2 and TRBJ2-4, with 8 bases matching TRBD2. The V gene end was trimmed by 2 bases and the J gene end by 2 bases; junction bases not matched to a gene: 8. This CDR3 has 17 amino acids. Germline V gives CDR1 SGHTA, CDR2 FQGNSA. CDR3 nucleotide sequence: TGTGCCAGCAGCTTAAATCTCCGGACTAGCTCCAAAAACATTCAGTACTTC. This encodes CASSLNLRTSSKNIQYF.

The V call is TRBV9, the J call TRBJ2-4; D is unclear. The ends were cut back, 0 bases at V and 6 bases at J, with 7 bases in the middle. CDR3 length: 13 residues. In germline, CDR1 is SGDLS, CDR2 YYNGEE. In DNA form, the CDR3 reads TGTGCCAGCAGCGTAGAGGCTGGAAACATTCAGTACTTC. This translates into CASSVEAGNIQYF.

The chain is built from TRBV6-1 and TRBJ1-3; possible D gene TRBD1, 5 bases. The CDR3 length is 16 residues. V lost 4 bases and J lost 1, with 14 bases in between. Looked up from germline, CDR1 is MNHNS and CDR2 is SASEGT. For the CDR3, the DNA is TGTGCCAGCAGTGCCCCACCTAGGGGATCTGGAAACACCATATATTTT. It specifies CASSAPPRGSGNTIYF.

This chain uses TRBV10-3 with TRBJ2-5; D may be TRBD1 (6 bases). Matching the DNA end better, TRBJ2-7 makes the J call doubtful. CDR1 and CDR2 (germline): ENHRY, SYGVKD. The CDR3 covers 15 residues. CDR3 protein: CAISVGGAPNYEQYF. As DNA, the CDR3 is TGTGCCATCAGTGTAGGGGGAGCCCCCAACTACGAGCAGTACTTC.

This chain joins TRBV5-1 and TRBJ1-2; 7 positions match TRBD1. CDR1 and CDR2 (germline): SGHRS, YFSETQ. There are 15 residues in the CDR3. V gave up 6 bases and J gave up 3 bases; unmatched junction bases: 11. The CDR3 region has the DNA TGCGCCAGCAAACAAACAGGGGTGAAGGACTATGGCTACACCTTC. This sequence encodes CASKQTGVKDYGYTF.

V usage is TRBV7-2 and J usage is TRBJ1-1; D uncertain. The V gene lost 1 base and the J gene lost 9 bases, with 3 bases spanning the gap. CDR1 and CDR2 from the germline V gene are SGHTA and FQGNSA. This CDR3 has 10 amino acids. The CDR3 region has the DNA TGTGCCAGCAGCTTAGTTAAAGCTTTCTTT. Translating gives CASSLVKAFF.

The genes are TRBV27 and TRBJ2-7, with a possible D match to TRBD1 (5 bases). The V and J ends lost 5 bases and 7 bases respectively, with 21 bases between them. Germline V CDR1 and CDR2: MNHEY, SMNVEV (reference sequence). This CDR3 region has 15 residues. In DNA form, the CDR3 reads TGTGCCAGCAGTCCGAGACAGTCCGGTCGAGAGGAGCAGTACTTC. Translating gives CASSPRQSGREEQYF.

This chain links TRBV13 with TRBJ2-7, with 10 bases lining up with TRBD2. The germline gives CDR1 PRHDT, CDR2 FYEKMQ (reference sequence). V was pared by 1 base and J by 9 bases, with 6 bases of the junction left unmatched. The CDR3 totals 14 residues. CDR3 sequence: CASSLAPSGGAQYF. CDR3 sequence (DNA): TGTGCCAGCAGCTTAGCACCTAGCGGGGGCGCGCAGTACTTC.